This TCR beta chain was sequenced during a study of T cell responses to AZD1222 COVID-19 vaccine. Study findings and constraints: The donor cohort was predominantly white British with a female majority, and clonal diversity may have been underestimated.

TCRdb's table, derived via immunoSEQ multiplex PCR, lists solely in-frame clones and lacks some. The sample carries about 120,000 clones, around 92% recorded once. The V segment lost 4 bases and the J segment 3 bases; nucleotides outside the gene matches: 3. The CDR3 contains 15 residues. The V gene's germline CDR1 is SGHNT and CDR2 YENEEA. On this clone itself: What it binds is unknown.

The chain employs TRBV11-3 and TRBJ2-1, with 10 bases matching TRBD1. The receptor was derived from an adult in good health. Sequenced here: peripheral blood, sampled on day 0 of AZD1222 vaccination. The CDR3 sequence is CASSSGTGVYNEQFF. The DNA of the CDR3 is TGTGCCAGCAGCTCTGGGACAGGGGTCTACAATGAGCAGTTCTTC.